This record covers a single TCR beta chain. This clonotype showed up just a few times. Its antigen target is currently unknown. Base qualities are not at hand, and no much larger clone is one base apart. Library preparation was by 5' RACE. The instrument was an Illumina HiSeq 2000. Template switching added a universal primer binding site, and the final cDNA carried a unique molecular identifier that allowed TCR cDNA molecules to be counted accurately. Specific primers in the conserved constant-segment region were used to synthesize first-strand cDNA for the TCR alpha and beta chains. Each cDNA library was double barcoded, with a SMART-Mk sample barcode plus Illumina barcodes, to control for contamination. TruSeq adapter sequences along with Illumina sample barcodes were introduced in two successive PCR steps. The TCR alpha and beta cDNA libraries were sequenced on the Illumina HiSeq platform using custom primers. Per the original workflow: Raw reads were processed with MiGEC to extract unique molecular identifiers, and MiXCR was used to determine CDR3 positions. For each individual, recombination models were inferred using an EM algorithm with the repgenHMM and IGoR tools. Shared clonotype analysis was performed with the tcR package in R, normalizing sharing by the product of cloneset sizes. To study raw recombination free of thymic and clonal selection effects, out-of-frame nonproductive sequences were analyzed. The public reads were reprocessed in TCRdb via fastp at Q25 and MiXCR, keeping in-frame beta chains. Every entry covers one CDR3 protein and lists the most common genes and DNA from its rows. The V and J calls and clone size are TCRdb's, not the authors'. The sample contains nearly 650,000 distinct CDR3 sequences, 7% to 7.5% of them found a single time. The ten largest clones take up around 1.6% of the sample.

Every donor in the study was a healthy Caucasian. Three pairs of female monozygotic twins, all aged 18 to 29 years, made up the twin cohort. The RNA used for TCR libraries was isolated from peripheral blood mononuclear cells. This sample stems from a study of identical twins (dated by TCRdb to about 2016). Context from the whole study: TCR alpha and beta repertoires from monozygotic twins, unrelated adults of various ages and cord blood were deep-sequenced to test whether fetal clonotypes persist. To rule out contamination, replicate twin experiments were performed at different times with different library preparation protocols. What the authors observed across the whole study: Fewer insertions were carried by abundant cord blood beta clonotypes; a weaker similar trend was observed in young adult naive repertoires, while no such trend was observed in memory repertoires. Because the same donors could not be followed over many years, the conclusions relied on cross-sectional statistical analysis. Compared with coincidental sharing between unrelated individuals, out-of-frame TCR alpha sequences shared between twins showed an excess of sequences with low generation probability. Zero-insertion analyses could be partly confounded by invariant T cells such as MAIT and iNKT, though diverse VJ usage argued against such confounding for most clonotypes. In monozygotic twins, out-of-frame TCR alpha sharing was systematically underestimated by recombination models, although the models agreed with sharing between unrelated individuals. Excess twin sharing in beta out-of-frame sequences was weaker because fewer shared sequences lowered the signal-to-noise ratio.

From the cysteine up to the phenylalanine, the CDR3 has a length of 18 residues. The entry retains the CDR3 DNA only, 54 bases that are in frame from base 1. The trim is 0 bases for V and 2 bases for J, with a gap of 17 bases between the germline ends. These data were likewise used in another study, on yellow fever vaccine responses in identical twins. Drawing on the second study: The T cell response to vaccination in identical twins was reported by the authors to appear partly convergent and partly personalized. Focusing on identical twins, the study followed the T cell clones that responded to the vaccine, and did so with precision.

The sample taken for sequencing was PBMCs. The V and J segments used are TRBV6-7 and TRBJ2-1; a weak D assignment points to TRBD2 (6 bases agree). TRBV6-7 is an ORF; its function is uncertain. This sequence originates from a woman younger than 35 in good health. The sequenced DNA is TGTGCCAGCAGTTACTCGAGGAGGTCACTAGCAACCTACAATGAGCAGTTCTTC. Its product reads: CASSYSRRSLATYNEQFF.